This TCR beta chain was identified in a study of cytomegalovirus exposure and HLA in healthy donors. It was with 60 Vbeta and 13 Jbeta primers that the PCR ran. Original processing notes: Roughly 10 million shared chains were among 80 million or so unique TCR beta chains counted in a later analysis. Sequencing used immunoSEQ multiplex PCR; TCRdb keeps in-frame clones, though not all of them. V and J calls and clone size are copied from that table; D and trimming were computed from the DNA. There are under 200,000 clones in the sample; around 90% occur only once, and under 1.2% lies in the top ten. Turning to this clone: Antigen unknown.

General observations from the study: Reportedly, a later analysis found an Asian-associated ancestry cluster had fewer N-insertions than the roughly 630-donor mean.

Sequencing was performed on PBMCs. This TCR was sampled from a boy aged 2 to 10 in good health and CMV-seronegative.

CDR3 in amino acids: CAVSRDRTYEQYF. The CDR3 region has the DNA TGTGCCGTCTCCCGGGACAGAACCTACGAGCAGTACTTC. The chain couples TRBV10-3 to TRBJ2-7; 7 nucleotides agree with TRBD1. Germline V gene sequence: CDR1 ENHRY, CDR2 SYGVKD. The CDR3 length is 13 residues. Trimming at V came to 11 bases and at J to 2 bases, leaving 9 bases not matched to a gene.